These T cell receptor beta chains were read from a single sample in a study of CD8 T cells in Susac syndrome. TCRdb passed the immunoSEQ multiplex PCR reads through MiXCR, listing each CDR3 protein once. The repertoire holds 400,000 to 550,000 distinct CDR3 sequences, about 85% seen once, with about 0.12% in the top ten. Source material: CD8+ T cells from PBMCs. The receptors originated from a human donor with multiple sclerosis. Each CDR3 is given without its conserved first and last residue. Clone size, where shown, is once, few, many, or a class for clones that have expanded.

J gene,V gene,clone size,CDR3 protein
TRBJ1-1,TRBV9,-,ASSVEGDTEAF
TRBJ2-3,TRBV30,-,AWSEEVASGGGVVFTDTQY
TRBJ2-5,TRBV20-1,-,SARANREQETQY
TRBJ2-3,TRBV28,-,ASSVMAGLGTDTQY
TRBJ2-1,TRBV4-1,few,ASSQRGVSSEEQF
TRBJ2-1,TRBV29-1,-,SVHEQF
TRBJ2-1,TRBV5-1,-,ASSLAPEVSYNEQF
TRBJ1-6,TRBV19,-,ASSMGQETSPLH
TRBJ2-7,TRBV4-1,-,ASSPWTSGTIYEQY
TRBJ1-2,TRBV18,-,ASSPLGVDYGYT
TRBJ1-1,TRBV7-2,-,ASSPEGTEAF
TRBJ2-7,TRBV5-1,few,ASSLGGDSYEQY
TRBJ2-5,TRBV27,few,ASSQLDQETQY
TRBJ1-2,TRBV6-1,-,ASNRPGDEAYGYT
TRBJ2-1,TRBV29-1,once,SVEDPRSSGRIGEQF
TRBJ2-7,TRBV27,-,ASSLGWAFEQY
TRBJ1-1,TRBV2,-,ASTTITGQLNTEAF
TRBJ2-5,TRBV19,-,ASSPHGGETQY
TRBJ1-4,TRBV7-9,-,ASSPPDQEKLF
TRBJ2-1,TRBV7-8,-,ASSLVVGGPLGEFF
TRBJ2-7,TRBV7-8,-,ASSSGGDGYEQY
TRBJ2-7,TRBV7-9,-,ASNGGDRLYEQY
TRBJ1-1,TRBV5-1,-,ASRRQGSPEAF
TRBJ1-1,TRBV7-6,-,ASSLVDSWNTEAF
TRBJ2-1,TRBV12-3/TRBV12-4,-,ASSYQRDEQF
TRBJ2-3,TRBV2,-,ASRGGEADTQY
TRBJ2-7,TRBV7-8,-,ASSRTDEQY
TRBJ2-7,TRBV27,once,ASSFGYYYEQY
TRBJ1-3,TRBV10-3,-,AINSEDSGNTIY
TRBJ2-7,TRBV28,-,ASSSSGSHEQY
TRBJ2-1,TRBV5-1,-,ASSSQTGLDNEQF
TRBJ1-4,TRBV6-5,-,ASSYLNPGQQTNEKLF
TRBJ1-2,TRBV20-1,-,SVHRGPDGYT
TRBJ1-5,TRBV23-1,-,ASSQPTCQVHQPQH
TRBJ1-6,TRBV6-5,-,ASSSTSSYNSPLH
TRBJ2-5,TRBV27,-,ASSPGTGGTQY
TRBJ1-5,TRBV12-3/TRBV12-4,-,ASSFSGFYQPQH
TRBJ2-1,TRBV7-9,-,ASSRGLAQGQF
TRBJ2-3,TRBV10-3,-,AISDPGLDTDTQY
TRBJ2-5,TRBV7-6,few,ASSPGQQETQY
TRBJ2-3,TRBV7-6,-,ASSEYSSTDTQY
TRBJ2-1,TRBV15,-,ATSTLQGSSYNEQF
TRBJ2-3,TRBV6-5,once,ASSYSEGGTDTQY
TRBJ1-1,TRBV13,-,ASSLEMSGTPEAF
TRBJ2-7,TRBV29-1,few,SVEDPTGGVFLYEQY
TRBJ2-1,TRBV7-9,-,ASAVNNEQF
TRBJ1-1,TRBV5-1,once,ASGKWGMNTEAF
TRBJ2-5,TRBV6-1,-,ASSEAAGTEEETQY
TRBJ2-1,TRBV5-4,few,ASSLVAAAYSEQF
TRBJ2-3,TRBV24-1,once,ATSDKGGPPDTQY
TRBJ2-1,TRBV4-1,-,ASSLLEGGGGYNEQF
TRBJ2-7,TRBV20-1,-,SAVTTKSYEQY